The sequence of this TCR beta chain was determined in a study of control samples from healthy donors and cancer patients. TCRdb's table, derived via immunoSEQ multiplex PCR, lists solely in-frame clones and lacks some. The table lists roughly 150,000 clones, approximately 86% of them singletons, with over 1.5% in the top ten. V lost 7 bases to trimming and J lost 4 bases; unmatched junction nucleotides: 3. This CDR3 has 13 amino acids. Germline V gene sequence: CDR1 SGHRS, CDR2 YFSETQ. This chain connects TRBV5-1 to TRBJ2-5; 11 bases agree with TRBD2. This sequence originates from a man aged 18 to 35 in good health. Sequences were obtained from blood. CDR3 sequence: CASQTSGGETQYF. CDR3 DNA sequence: TGCGCCAGCCAAACTAGCGGGGGAGAGACCCAGTACTTC.